The present T cell receptor beta chain was sequenced within a study of blood T cell repertoires in COVID-19. Whole-study context: Some COVID-19 samples were acute and others convalescent; all came from the United States, Italy and Spain. PBMCs, B-cell-depleted T cells, or T cells provided the cDNA or gDNA that made up the material.

Original processing notes: How many nucleated cells were present was estimated from reference gene primer amplification. Assay: immunoSEQ multiplex PCR; the TCRdb copy retains only in-frame clones and omits some. Clonal size and the V and J genes are those of that table, whereas D and trimming came from the DNA. The data show around 250,000 clones, roughly 87% seen once. Sequenced material: peripheral blood. This TCR derives from a human donor in a cohort sampled during active COVID-19.

The chain's CDR3 is CASSVARYFNEQFF. CDR3 coding DNA: TGTGCCAGCAGCGTAGCGAGATATTTTAATGAGCAGTTCTTC. The rearrangement uses TRBV9 and TRBJ2-1; D unclear. This CDR3 spans 14 amino acids. Germline V gene data show CDR1 as SGDLS and CDR2 as YYNGEE. Trimming stripped 0 bases from V and 7 bases from J, with 11 bases between.